This T cell receptor (beta chain) is drawn from a study of blood T cell repertoires in COVID-19. Looked up from germline, CDR1 is SGHDT and CDR2 is YYEEEE. The CDR3 sequence is 15 residues long. V lost 2 bases, J lost 0 bases, and 11 bases lay in between. TCRdb's table, derived via immunoSEQ multiplex PCR, lists solely in-frame clones and lacks some. The sample lists about 160,000 clones; approximately 87% were seen once. The Seattle patients joined while their infection was active and were tracked longitudinally afterward. The chain employs TRBV5-6 and TRBJ1-2; D gene ambiguous. The specimen sequenced was peripheral blood. This clonotype was obtained from a woman in her 70s with COVID-19, enrolled during active disease. CDR3: CASSLIERTNYGYTF. CDR3 DNA: TGTGCCAGCAGCTTAATCGAGCGGACTAACTATGGCTACACCTTC.